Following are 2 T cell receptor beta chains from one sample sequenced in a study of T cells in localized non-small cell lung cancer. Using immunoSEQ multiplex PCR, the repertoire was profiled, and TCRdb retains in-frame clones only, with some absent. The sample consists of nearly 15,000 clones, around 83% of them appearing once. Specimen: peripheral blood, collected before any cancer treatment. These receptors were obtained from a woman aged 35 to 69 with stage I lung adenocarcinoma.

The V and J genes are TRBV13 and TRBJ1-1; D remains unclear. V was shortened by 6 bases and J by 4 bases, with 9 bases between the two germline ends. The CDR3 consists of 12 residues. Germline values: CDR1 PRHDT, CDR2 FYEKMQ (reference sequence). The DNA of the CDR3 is TGTGCCAGCAGGAGGGATCTCACTGAAGCTTTCTTT. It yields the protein CASRRDLTEAFF. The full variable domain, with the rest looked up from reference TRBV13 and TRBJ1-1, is AAGVIQSPRHLIKEKRETATLKCYPIPRHDTVYWYQQGPGQDPQFLISFYEKMQSDKGSIPDRFSAQQFSDYHSELNMSSLELGDSALYFCASRRDLTEAFFGQGTRLTVV.

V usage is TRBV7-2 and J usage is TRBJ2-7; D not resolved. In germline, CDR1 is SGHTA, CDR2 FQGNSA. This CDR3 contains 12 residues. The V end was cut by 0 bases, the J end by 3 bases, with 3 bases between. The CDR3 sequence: CASSLANYEQYF. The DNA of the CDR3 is TGTGCCAGCAGCTTAGCAAACTACGAGCAGTACTTC.